This T cell receptor beta chain is from a study of T cells in Graves' hyperthyroidism and ophthalmopathy. Study information: Before any treatment, at initial diagnosis, peripheral blood was collected.

There were TCR beta CDR3 regions amplified from RNA transcripts. During a first-round RT-PCR of the TCR CDR3, the HTBI primer set was used. TCRdb reprocessed the multiplex PCR reads via MiXCR and lists one record per CDR3 protein. Of 400,000 to 550,000 distinct CDR3 sequences listed, less than 25% are singletons. Inclusion characteristics of ophthalmopathy patients comprised a Clinical Activity Score of at least 3, a NOSPECS grade of at least 4, and duration under 3 months. Patients were excluded for uncontrolled infection, other autoimmune disease, pregnancy or lactation. From more than 9 ml of fresh peripheral blood, PBMCs were isolated. The source of this sequence is a woman younger than 45 with Graves' ophthalmopathy. Sequencing was carried out using blood.

CDR3 loop: CASTPGGLETEAFF. CDR3 coding DNA: TGTGCCAGTACCCCCGGGGGTCTAGAAACTGAAGCTTTCTTT. The rearrangement links TRBV19 to TRBJ1-1, with D possibly TRBD1 on 5 matching bases. CDR1 and CDR2 (germline): LNHDA, SQIVND (reference sequence). Trimming took 7 bases from V and 5 from J, leaving 17 bases between them. CDR3 length: 14 residues.